This T cell receptor (beta chain) was retrieved from a study of Graves' ophthalmopathy and Graves' hyperthyroidism. Study-level information: Ophthalmopathy not arising within 18 months of follow-up defined hyperthyroidism as stable. Study observations and caveats: An approximately 82% specificity and about 90% sensitivity were achieved by a 13-signature model that separated ophthalmopathy from stable hyperthyroidism.

Aged 18 to 65, the patients with hyperthyroidism had under 2 months' duration and were newly diagnosed. Among the exclusions were patients with other autoimmune diseases, uncontrolled infections, pregnancy or lactation. RNA transcripts were the source from which TCR beta CDR3 regions were amplified. Following a first-round RT-PCR that used HTBI primers, a second-round multiplex PCR was carried out. TCRdb re-analysed the multiplex PCR reads in MiXCR, keeping a single row per CDR3 protein. This sample carries about 1.1 million distinct CDR3 sequences, about 35% of them seen once, and the ten largest clones take 11%. This CDR3 spans 14 amino acids. The germline CDR1 and CDR2 sequences are SQVTM and ANQGSEA. The V end lost 0 bases, the J end lost 5 bases, and 14 bases lay between the germline ends. This clonotype was recorded many times. Its antigen is undetermined.

This TCR came from an adult man with Graves' hyperthyroidism. This chain links TRBV29-1 with TRBJ2-7; D is unclear. The sample comprised peripheral blood or thyroid tissue (not recorded which). The CDR3 nucleotides read TGCAGCGTTGAAGAGTTTCCGGGTGTGAACGAGCAGTACTTC. Its protein product is CSVEEFPGVNEQYF.